This T cell receptor beta chain is drawn from a study of T and B cells in COVID-19 patients. Study-wide background: Most recovered patients had mild to moderate COVID-19 treated as outpatients. Of under 25 active-infection patients, approximately 12 were critically ill with mechanical ventilation or extracorporeal membrane oxygenation.

Points from the study as a whole: Sorted SARS-CoV-2-responsive or tetramer+ T cells and CD4+, regulatory and CD8+ subsets were not yet sequenced. Clonality of TRB repertoires was high in active COVID-19; recovery brought above-healthy diversity and richness.

TRB rearrangements were amplified by multiplex PCR with BIOMED2 TRB-A/B primers. TCRdb fed the multiplex PCR reads into MiXCR, producing one record per CDR3 protein. The data show some 5,800 distinct CDR3 sequences, approximately 25% seen once. Blood genomic DNA input for TRB amplification was about 250-550 ng. CDR3 size: 13 residues. Trimming pared 2 bases from V and 7 bases from J, leaving 14 bases between. The V gene's germline CDR1 is DFQATT and CDR2 SNEGSKA (reference sequence). Details on this clonotype: Antigen specificity is unknown.

Sequencing used blood. This chain joins TRBV20-1 and TRBJ1-2; maybe TRBD1 (5 bases). This receptor was taken from a human donor with active COVID-19. CDR3 nucleotide sequence: TGCAGTGCTAGAAGCGCAGGGAGGGGTGGCTACACCTTC. Encoded protein: CSARSAGRGGYTF.